This T cell receptor beta chain was identified in a study of shared clonotypes between healthy human individuals. Study details: Donors consisted of two women and three men between 18 and 49. Per donor, CD8 memory used one plate, CD8 naive used two, CD4 memory used three and CD4 naive used three.

Findings of the study overall: Between several donors, naive CD4 clonotypes were shared at a level of about 5.3%. Clonotype sharing levels among donors were expected to vary with sequencing depth.

Germline lookup yields CDR1 SGHNT and CDR2 YYREEE (reference sequence). Trimming pared 0 bases from V and 7 bases from J, leaving 8 bases between. The CDR3 spans 13 residues. Repertoires were generated with immunoSEQ multiplex PCR, while TCRdb's copy carries only in-frame clones and drops some. This sample has roughly 2.5 million clones; around 94% occur once, and the top ten carry under 0.15%. Only one count was recorded for this clone. Its antigen is undetermined. The TCR was taken from a man younger than 30 in good health. The V gene is TRBV5-4, the J gene TRBJ2-1; D is unresolved. Sequences were obtained from naive CD4+ T cells sorted from blood. Subset meaning: CD45RA+ positively selected. Written as DNA, the CDR3 is TGTGCCAGCAGCTTGGCCGTGAGAAATGAGCAGTTCTTC. Protein: CASSLAVRNEQFF.